This is a list of T cell receptor beta chains from one sample in a study of T cells in Graves' hyperthyroidism and ophthalmopathy. One entry per CDR3 protein, called by TCRdb with MiXCR from the multiplex PCR reads. The sample contains around 620,000 distinct CDR3 sequences, about 14% of which appear only once. What was sequenced was blood. The receptors here all came from a young woman with Graves' ophthalmopathy. Each CDR3 is given with its conserved first and last residue. A D gene is named only where the DNA matches it firmly. Clone size is not always given. Where it is, it says once, few, many or a class for expanded clones.

clone_size: many
j_call: TRBJ1-1
d_call: NA
v_call: TRBV20-1
cdr3_nt: TGCAGTGCTAGAGAACAGTCCAAAGAGGCTTTCTTT
cdr3_aa: CSAREQSKEAFF

clone_size: many
j_call: TRBJ2-1
d_call: TRBD2
v_call: TRBV7-2
cdr3_nt: TGTGCCAGCAGCTTAGTAGCGGGTTCGAGGGCCAATGAGCAGTTCTTC
cdr3_aa: CASSLVAGSRANEQFF

clone_size: NA
j_call: TRBJ2-1
d_call: TRBD2
v_call: TRBV6-1
cdr3_nt: TGTGCCAGCACCACGGAACTAGCGGACAATGAGCAGTTCTTC
cdr3_aa: CASTTELADNEQFF

clone_size: few
j_call: TRBJ2-5
d_call: NA
v_call: TRBV29-1
cdr3_nt: TGCAGCGTGCACATCGTGGGGACCCAGTACTTC
cdr3_aa: CSVHIVGTQYF

clone_size: few
j_call: TRBJ1-1
d_call: NA
v_call: TRBV19
cdr3_nt: TGTGCCAGTAGTATATTCGGTGCAGGGCCAGGCACTGAAGCTTTCTTT
cdr3_aa: CASSIFGAGPGTEAFF

clone_size: many
j_call: TRBJ2-1
d_call: TRBD2
v_call: TRBV6-2/TRBV6-3
cdr3_nt: TGTGCCAGCAGTTACACAATCCGGACTAGCGGGGTGGGCAATGAGCAGTTCTTC
cdr3_aa: CASSYTIRTSGVGNEQFF

clone_size: few
j_call: TRBJ1-3
d_call: NA
v_call: TRBV15
cdr3_nt: TGTGCCACCAGCAGAGAACGGGTTTGGGGCTGGGGAAACACCATATATTTT
cdr3_aa: CATSRERVWGWGNTIYF

clone_size: NA
j_call: TRBJ2-1
d_call: TRBD2
v_call: TRBV18
cdr3_nt: TGTGCCAGCTCACCCCTCGGGGGGGATCACAATGAGCAGTTCTTC
cdr3_aa: CASSPLGGDHNEQFF

clone_size: many
j_call: TRBJ1-4
d_call: NA
v_call: TRBV27
cdr3_nt: TGTGCCAGCAGTCCCACTTACAGGGTGGCTGCAACTAATGAAAAACTGTTTTTT
cdr3_aa: CASSPTYRVAATNEKLFF

clone_size: NA
j_call: TRBJ1-5
d_call: TRBD1
v_call: TRBV5-8
cdr3_nt: TGTGCCAGCAGCTTGGGACAGGGGCCCGGCGGGGAGCCCCAGCATTTT
cdr3_aa: CASSLGQGPGGEPQHF

clone_size: many
j_call: TRBJ1-5
d_call: TRBD1
v_call: TRBV5-1
cdr3_nt: TGTGCCAGCAGCTCGGGGACAGGGAATCAGCCCCAGCATTTT
cdr3_aa: CASSSGTGNQPQHF

clone_size: NA
j_call: TRBJ2-3
d_call: NA
v_call: TRBV28
cdr3_nt: TGTGCCAGCAGTGGCACAGGGACCTACACAGATACGCAGTATTTT
cdr3_aa: CASSGTGTYTDTQYF

clone_size: many
j_call: TRBJ1-2
d_call: NA
v_call: TRBV5-1
cdr3_nt: TGCGCCAGCAGCTTGGCCTCGGGGACGTCGAGTGGCTACACCTTC
cdr3_aa: CASSLASGTSSGYTF

clone_size: once
j_call: TRBJ1-4
d_call: NA
v_call: TRBV11-2
cdr3_nt: TGTGCCAGCAGCTCAGATGAACAGTTTAATGAAAAACTGTTTTTT
cdr3_aa: CASSSDEQFNEKLFF

clone_size: NA
j_call: TRBJ2-1
d_call: TRBD1
v_call: TRBV6-1
cdr3_nt: TGTGCCAGCAGCCCGACCCCGAGGACAGGGGAAAGCTCCTACAATGAGCAGTTCTTC
cdr3_aa: CASSPTPRTGESSYNEQFF

clone_size: few
j_call: TRBJ1-2
d_call: NA
v_call: TRBV7-9
cdr3_nt: TGTGCCAGCAGCCAAGACGCCTTTGGCTACACCTTC
cdr3_aa: CASSQDAFGYTF

clone_size: many
j_call: TRBJ2-1
d_call: NA
v_call: TRBV3-1
cdr3_nt: TGTGCCAGCAGCCAAGATTTAACCCCAACCTACAATGAGCAGTTCTTC
cdr3_aa: CASSQDLTPTYNEQFF

clone_size: many
j_call: TRBJ2-5
d_call: NA
v_call: TRBV14
cdr3_nt: TGTGCCAGCAGCCAAGATCACCGTTGGAAAGAGACCCAGTACTTC
cdr3_aa: CASSQDHRWKETQYF

clone_size: NA
j_call: TRBJ1-1
d_call: NA
v_call: TRBV20-1
cdr3_nt: TGCAGTGCTAATGGGGGCGGGTATGTCACTGAAGCTTTCTTT
cdr3_aa: CSANGGGYVTEAFF

clone_size: few
j_call: TRBJ2-5
d_call: TRBD1
v_call: TRBV12-3/TRBV12-4
cdr3_nt: TGTGCCAGCAGTCCGTTACAGGGGGCCGGGGAGACCCAGTACTTC
cdr3_aa: CASSPLQGAGETQYF

clone_size: NA
j_call: TRBJ2-1
d_call: TRBD1
v_call: TRBV19
cdr3_nt: TGTGCCAGTAGTAACTACAGGGGGGCAAACTACAATGAGCAGTTCTTC
cdr3_aa: CASSNYRGANYNEQFF

clone_size: many
j_call: TRBJ1-1
d_call: NA
v_call: TRBV5-1
cdr3_nt: TGCGCCAGCAGCTTGGGCAGGCTCCCACAGATGAACACTGAAGCTTTCTTT
cdr3_aa: CASSLGRLPQMNTEAFF